This TCR beta chain was found in a study of T cell responses to AZD1222 COVID-19 vaccine. Study results and caveats: Donors were largely white British and mainly female; clonal diversity was possibly underestimated. Vaccine-associated CD4 TCRs spanned spike, dominant at 160-218 and 743-854. Seropositive AZD1222 recipients at baseline numbered only five or six.

Generated by immunoSEQ multiplex PCR, the TCRdb table keeps only in-frame clones and is missing some. The sample contains roughly 89,000 clones, around 89% of which appear only once. Worth noting for this clone: Its antigen remains unidentified.

This CDR3 has 18 amino acids. The junction had 9 bases not matched to a gene; V was cut back by 2 bases and J by 3 bases. Germline lookup yields CDR1 SGHDT and CDR2 YYEEEE. V usage is TRBV5-6 and J usage is TRBJ2-1; 12 nucleotides align to TRBD2. The sequence was obtained from an adult in good health. The sequencing used peripheral blood, collected on day 0 of MenACWY control vaccination. This CDR3 reads CASSFLTSGGVSYNEQFF. The CDR3 DNA follows: TGTGCCAGCAGCTTCCTGACTAGCGGGGGTGTGAGCTACAATGAGCAGTTCTTC.